The TCR beta chain described here comes from a study of blood T cells in healthy people across ages. Regarding the study as a whole: Age showed a roughly linear inverse relationship with TCR beta diversity per million T cells.

Using a J-beta primer mix together with a sample-barcoded 5' primer, a second PCR was run for 7 to 11 cycles. TCRdb reprocessed the 5' RACE reads with MiXCR, giving one entry per CDR3 protein. The data hold 920,000 or so distinct CDR3 sequences, with 40% to 45% observed a single time. Only a few counts were recorded for this clonotype. Its antigen is not known. Germline V gene lookup returns CDR1 MNHEY and CDR2 SVGAGI. V lost 6 bases and J 5 bases, leaving 17 bases between the germline ends. The CDR3 extends over 14 amino acids. The sample was blood. The chain joins TRBV6-5 to TRBJ2-7; a possible D gene is TRBD1 (7 bases). The receptor's source is a woman aged 55-75 years in good health. CDR3 region: CASRANRGLHEQYF. The CDR3 DNA follows: TGTGCCAGCAGAGCTAACAGGGGACTCCACGAGCAGTACTTC.